The subject of this entry is one T cell receptor beta chain. Germline V lookup: CDR1 ENHRY, CDR2 SYGVKD. Trimming pared 1 base from V and 10 bases from J, leaving 7 bases between. The CDR3 totals 11 residues. The sample is drawn from a study of blood T cell repertoires in COVID-19. Turning to the study itself: Sites across the United States, Italy and Spain contributed samples from acute and convalescent COVID-19. Sources were T cells, B-cell-depleted T cells, or PBMCs; the material itself was cDNA or gDNA.

Under the authors' procedure: Estimation of nucleated cell counts relied on the amplification of reference gene primers. Profiling relied on immunoSEQ multiplex PCR, and the TCRdb table lists in-frame clones only, not all of them. Clone size and V and J calls were adopted from that table, with D and trimming inferred from the DNA. The table shows roughly 400,000 clones, with roughly 86% occurring only once. Followed longitudinally, the Seattle patients had been enrolled during active infection. Sequenced: peripheral blood. This chain connects TRBV10-3 to TRBJ1-1, with TRBD1 as a possible D gene (5 bases). The sequence derives from an older woman with COVID-19, enrolled during active disease. The CDR3 sequence is CAISEWGVAFF. In nucleotides, the CDR3 is TGTGCCATCAGTGAGTGGGGCGTAGCTTTCTTT.